This TCR beta chain appears in the sequencing data of a study of regulatory T cells in long-lasting Graves disease. In the study overall: The antithyroid drugs taken by newly diagnosed Graves' patients had been used for under 3 months. Points from the study as a whole: Favored gene segments in persistent disease were TRBV28, TRBJ1-2 and TRBJ2-5.

The CDR3 contains 17 residues. Germline assignment: CDR1 SGHVS and CDR2 FQNEAQ. Turning to this clonotype: Its target is not known. Just one base apart from a much larger clone, this may be a read error.

The time point: newly diagnosed GD, antithyroid drugs for less than 3 months. RNA extracted from PBMCs served as the sequencing template. HTBI primers from iRepertoire and Arm-PCR of CDR3 regions yielded the TCR beta libraries. TCRdb re-analysed the multiplex PCR reads in MiXCR, keeping a single row per CDR3 protein. Of approximately 540,000 distinct CDR3 sequences in the sample, around 11% were seen once. This sample was also put to use in a study of T cells in Graves' hyperthyroidism and ophthalmopathy. That study adds: Over 18 months, lack of ophthalmopathy progression marked Graves' hyperthyroidism as stable.

The V and J genes are TRBV7-8 and TRBJ1-2; 8 nucleotides line up with TRBD1. This receptor was identified in a woman aged 25-40 years with Graves disease. Sample: peripheral blood mononuclear cells (PBMCs), taken at new diagnosis, from a patient treated with antithyroid drugs. CDR3 residues: CTSSLVGQGSGHYGYTF. The CDR3 DNA follows: TGTACCAGCAGCTTAGTTGGACAGGGATCGGGACACTATGGCTACACCTTC.